This T cell receptor beta chain was retrieved from a study of blood T cell repertoires in COVID-19. Study at large: Samples came from the United States, Italy and Spain, spanning acute and convalescent COVID-19. T cells, B-cell-depleted T cells, or PBMCs supplied cDNA or gDNA.

Looked up from germline, CDR1 is SQVTM and CDR2 is ANQGSEA. The CDR3 contains 11 residues. Trimming shortened V by 4 bases and J by 2 bases, and 6 bases separated the two germline ends. As originally analysed: Amplification from reference gene primers served as the basis for estimated nucleated cell counts. Profiled with immunoSEQ multiplex PCR; TCRdb holds only in-frame clones, not every one. The V and J calls and clone size are taken from that table; D and trimming were inferred from the DNA. The data show 50,000 to 65,000 clones, with over 60% seen just once and over 5% held by the top ten. This clone was seen a handful of times. At the DNA level, this CDR3 is encoded by other sequences in the same sample as well.

The source material was peripheral blood. The origin of this receptor is a woman in her 50s with active or convalescent COVID-19. The chain links TRBV29-1 to TRBJ2-7; a weak D match, TRBD2 (5 bases). The CDR3 bases are TGCAGCGTTGGGGGAGCCTACGAGCAGTACTTC. Translated: CSVGGAYEQYF.